The 25 T cell receptor beta chains in this list originate from one sample, sequenced in a study of Graves' ophthalmopathy and Graves' hyperthyroidism. Amplification from RNA transcripts yielded the TCR beta CDR3 regions. An initial RT-PCR round employing HTBI primers preceded a second-round multiplex PCR. One entry per CDR3 protein results from TCRdb running MiXCR on the multiplex PCR reads. The table includes about 740,000 distinct CDR3 sequences, about 44% detected once. Sequenced sample: peripheral blood. The receptors stem from an adult man with Graves' ophthalmopathy.

This clonotype was seen ten or more times. The CDR3 here is CAIRGTGVDTEAFF. The CDR3 DNA is TGTGCCATCAGGGGCACTGGGGTTGACACTGAAGCTTTCTTT. The chain couples TRBV10-3 to TRBJ1-1; D not resolved. Germline lookup yields CDR1 ENHRY and CDR2 SYGVKD. The CDR3 is 14 residues long. V was shortened by 6 bases and J by 3 bases, with 14 bases between the two germline ends.

Turning to this clonotype: This may be a read error: a much more frequent sequence differs by one nucleotide. The V gene is TRBV12-3 or TRBV12-4, the J gene TRBJ2-5; D is perhaps TRBD2 (5 bases). V dropped 5 bases and J dropped 5 bases, with 12 bases sitting between them. This CDR3 region has 13 residues. The CDR3 sequence is CASSVERGETQYF. CDR3 coding DNA: TGTGCCAGCAGTGTGGAGAGAGGGGAGACCCAGTACTTC.

This clonotype was observed at least ten times. The chain recombines TRBV7-3 with TRBJ2-7; TRBD2 matches 8 bases. V lost 1 base and J lost 1; bases outside the gene matches: 6. This CDR3 contains 16 residues. Germline V gives CDR1 SGHTA, CDR2 FQGTGA. CDR3 nucleotides: TGTGCCAGCAGCTTAAACGGCGGGACTAGTTCCTACGAGCAGTACTTC. The encoded protein is CASSLNGGTSSYEQYF.

The rearrangement uses TRBV7-9 and TRBJ1-6; TRBD1 matches 8 bases. Germline-derived CDR1 and CDR2 are SEHNR and FQNEAQ (reference sequence). This CDR3 has 16 amino acids. Unmatched junction bases numbered 10, after V lost 5 bases and J lost 7 bases. In nucleotides, the CDR3 is TGTGCCAGCAGCGGTGGACAGGGTGAAGGGAATTCACCCCTCCACTTT. Translating gives CASSGGQGEGNSPLHF.

Ten or more counts support this clonotype. The chain joins TRBV29-1 to TRBJ1-5; the D is unclear. Germline lookup yields CDR1 SQVTM and CDR2 ANQGSEA. Trimming stripped 7 bases from V and 3 bases from J, with 10 bases between. The CDR3 length is 12 residues. In DNA, the CDR3 is TGCAGCGCTGGGAGCACCAATCAGCCCCAGCATTTT. Protein sequence: CSAGSTNQPQHF.

This clonotype appeared many times. CDR3 residues: CASSLTSHPGETQYF. CDR3 DNA sequence: TGTGCCAGCAGCTTAACCTCCCACCCCGGGGAGACCCAGTACTTC. This chain uses TRBV7-3 with TRBJ2-5; D call uncertain. Deletions cut 0 bases from V and 5 bases from J, with 13 bases between. CDR1 is SGHTA and CDR2 is FQGTGA in the germline V gene. The CDR3 consists of 15 residues.

The chain joins TRBV27 to TRBJ2-7; D possibly corresponds to TRBD2 (6 bases). Between the trimmed V and J ends, which lost 6 bases and 6 bases, there was a span of 12 bases. CDR3 length: 12 residues. Germline CDR1 and CDR2: MNHEY and SMNVEV (reference sequence). CDR3 residues: CASSSGSSEQYF. Here the CDR3 DNA reads TGTGCCAGCAGCTCCGGGAGCTCCGAGCAGTACTTC.

The sample holds a few counts of this clonotype. The chain recombines TRBV29-1 with TRBJ2-3; D is unresolved. This CDR3 comprises 14 residues. Deletions cut 4 bases from V and 1 base from J, with 12 bases between. CDR1 and CDR2 from the germline V gene are SQVTM and ANQGSEA. CDR3 sequence reads: CSVAVAIGTDTQYF. The CDR3 nucleotides are TGCAGCGTTGCGGTGGCGATTGGCACAGATACGCAGTATTTT.

This clonotype was detected a few times. The J gene is TRBJ2-7, the V gene TRBV25-1; the match to TRBD2 covers 7 bases. The CDR3 length is 15 residues. J lost 2 bases, V lost 6 bases, and 10 bases had no gene match. The germline V gene encodes CDR1 MGHDK and CDR2 SYGVNS. The CDR3 is CASSVGSGTTYEQYF. Here the CDR3 DNA reads TGTGCCAGCAGCGTTGGGTCCGGGACTACCTACGAGCAGTACTTC.

There are many counts of this clonotype. The chain uses TRBV7-2 and TRBJ1-1; the match to TRBD1 covers 10 bases. The CDR3 contains 15 residues. V was pared by 4 bases and J by 3 bases, with 5 bases of the junction left unmatched. Looked up from germline, CDR1 is SGHTA and CDR2 is FQGNSA. This chain's CDR3 is CASSYPGQGYTEAFF. The CDR3 DNA is TGTGCCAGCAGCTACCCGGGACAGGGGTACACTGAAGCTTTCTTT.

The chain uses TRBV11-1 and TRBJ2-7; perhaps TRBD1 as D (6 bases). The CDR3 covers 13 residues. Trimming left V 3 bases short and J 7 bases short, with 13 bases between. The germline V gene encodes CDR1 SGHAT and CDR2 FQDESV (reference sequence). CDR3 sequence: CASSLDSVGEQYF. As DNA, the CDR3 is TGTGCCAGCAGCTTGGACAGCGTAGGGGAGCAGTACTTC. The full variable domain, completed using reference TRBV11-1 and TRBJ2-7, is EAEVAQSPRYKITEKSQAVAFWCDPISGHATLYWYRQILGQGPELLVQFQDESVVDDSQLPKDRFSAERLKGVDSTLKIQPAELGDSAMYLCASSLDSVGEQYFGPGTRLTVT.

The V and J genes are TRBV7-2 and TRBJ1-3; 9 bases fit TRBD1. The germline gives CDR1 SGHTA, CDR2 FQGNSA. V dropped 7 bases and J dropped 4; count of bases not matched to a gene: 5. The CDR3 is made up of 14 amino acids. The CDR3 here is CASKQGAGGNTIYF. In DNA, the CDR3 is TGTGCCAGCAAACAGGGGGCCGGAGGAAACACCATATATTTT.

This rearrangement joins TRBV25-1 to TRBJ1-1, with D possibly matching TRBD1 (6 bases). Per the germline V gene, CDR1 is MGHDK and CDR2 is SYGVNS. V lost 2 bases and J lost 4, with 14 bases in between. The CDR3 loop spans 15 amino acids. The CDR3 DNA follows: TGTGCCAGCAGTGAACTCAGGGGTGGCGGCACTGAAGCTTTCTTT. This gives the protein CASSELRGGGTEAFF.

The chain's CDR3 is CASSFRGFDEKLFF. CDR3 coding DNA: TGTGCCAGCAGCTTCAGGGGGTTTGATGAAAAACTGTTTTTT. The chain carries TRBV7-2 and TRBJ1-4; 7 bases are shared with TRBD1. This CDR3 has 14 amino acids. CDR1 is SGHTA and CDR2 is FQGNSA in the germline V gene. Trimming cost V 3 bases and J 6 bases; bases outside gene matches: 4.

This clonotype was counted many times. This sequence joins TRBV7-2 and TRBJ2-5; D is possibly TRBD1 (6 bases). Germline CDR1 and CDR2: SGHTA and FQGNSA. This CDR3 region has 15 residues. V lost 5 bases and J 2 bases, leaving 15 bases between the germline ends. The CDR3 loop reads CASSRDRSTQETQYF. The CDR3 region has the DNA TGTGCCAGCAGCCGCGACAGGAGCACACAAGAGACCCAGTACTTC. The full variable domain, in which reference TRBV7-2 and TRBJ2-5 provide the parts outside the CDR3, is GAGVSQSPSNKVTEKGKDVELRCDPISGHTALYWYRQSLGQGLEFLIYFQGNSAPDKSGLPSDRFSAERTGGSVSTLTIQRTQQEDSAVYLCASSRDRSTQETQYFGPGTRLLVL.

In the case of this clonotype: This CDR3 is missing its conserved last phenylalanine or tryptophan, likely due to a read error. The DNA is omitted, as the CDR3 cannot be located on it reliably, and the CDR3 follows TCRdb's listing. This chain joins TRBV19 and TRBJ1-4; the D call in the table, TRBD1, was not verified against the DNA. Looked up from germline, CDR1 is LNHDA and CDR2 is SQIVND (reference sequence). The CDR3 spans 14 amino acids, including both terminal residues. CDR3 in amino acids: CASSIDSGTGTSYY.

This clonotype was counted only a few times. The V and J genes are TRBV20-1 and TRBJ1-4; D remains ambiguous. The CDR3 runs to 16 residues. Germline V gene lookup returns CDR1 DFQATT and CDR2 SNEGSKA (reference sequence). The V gene lost 0 bases and the J gene lost 0 bases, with 11 bases spanning the gap. The chain's CDR3 is CSARDPPAATNEKLFF. The CDR3 coding sequence is TGCAGTGCTAGAGATCCCCCAGCGGCAACTAATGAAAAACTGTTTTTT.

This clonotype appeared once. V usage is TRBV10-1 and J usage is TRBJ2-1; TRBD2 might be the D (5 bases). The germline gives CDR1 WNHNN, CDR2 SYGVQD (reference sequence). The germline V and J ends were trimmed by 10 bases and 0 bases, with 16 bases remaining between them. CDR3 length: 15 amino acids. The CDR3 DNA reads as TGCGCCACCTTGGTAGCGTACAGCTCCTACAATGAGCAGTTCTTC. This codes for CATLVAYSSYNEQFF.

The rearrangement links TRBV6-2 or TRBV6-3 to TRBJ2-7; D ambiguous. CDR1 is MNHEY and CDR2 is SVGEGT in the germline V gene. The CDR3 contains 12 residues. V was trimmed by 7 bases and J by 2 bases, leaving 9 bases between them. The CDR3 DNA reads TGTGCCAGCAACGTCCCCCCCTACGAGCAGTACTTC. Encoded protein: CASNVPPYEQYF.

This clonotype was seen a few times. The chain recombines TRBV7-9 with TRBJ2-5; D possibly corresponds to TRBD2 (6 bases). This CDR3 is 16 amino acids long. Per the germline V gene, CDR1 is SEHNR and CDR2 is FQNEAQ (reference sequence). The V gene lost 6 bases and the J gene lost 5 bases, with 22 bases spanning the gap. CDR3 sequence (DNA): TGTGCCAGCAGTTCAGACGAGACTAGTTTTGTTGAGACCCAGTACTTC. Its translation: CASSSDETSFVETQYF. The whole variable domain, filled in from reference TRBV7-9 and TRBJ2-5, reads DTGVSQNPRHKITKRGQNVTFRCDPISEHNRLYWYRQTLGQGPEFLTYFQNEAQLEKSRLLSDRFSAERPKGSFSTLEIQRTEQGDSAMYLCASSSDETSFVETQYFGPGTRLLVL.

The gene calls are TRBV7-9 and TRBJ1-5; D call uncertain. The CDR3 sequence is 15 residues long. V lost 3 bases to trimming and J lost 5 bases, with 14 bases between them. Germline V gene sequence: CDR1 SEHNR, CDR2 FQNEAQ (reference sequence). DNA for the CDR3: TGTGCCAGCAGCTTTCCCAGGAGGTACCATCAGCCCCAGCATTTT. This translates into CASSFPRRYHQPQHF. The entire variable domain, with the rest obtained from reference TRBV7-9 and TRBJ1-5, is as follows: DTGVSQNPRHKITKRGQNVTFRCDPISEHNRLYWYRQTLGQGPEFLTYFQNEAQLEKSRLLSDRFSAERPKGSFSTLEIQRTEQGDSAMYLCASSFPRRYHQPQHFGDGTRLSIL.

V and J are TRBV25-1 and TRBJ1-5, with 10 bases aligning to TRBD1. Per the germline V gene, CDR1 is MGHDK and CDR2 is SYGVNS. J lost 5 bases, V lost 6 bases, and 10 bases had no gene match. This CDR3 has 16 residues. CDR3 DNA: TGTGCCAGCAGCTTAGACCCAGGGACAGGGGATCAGCCCCAGCATTTT. Its protein product is CASSLDPGTGDQPQHF.

In this sample, this clonotype turned up once. The junction shows a germline mismatch at one end, possibly a read error. The chain links TRBV24-1 to TRBJ1-5, with 7 nucleotides matching TRBD1. This CDR3 is built from 15 residues. Germline V CDR1 and CDR2: KGHDR, SFDVKD. CDR3 amino acids: CASSRGQSRNQPQHF. In DNA, the CDR3 is TGTGCCAGCAGTAGGGGACAGTCGAGAAATCAGCCCCAGCATTTT.

The sample holds a few counts of this clonotype. The chain employs TRBV2 and TRBJ2-7; D assignment may be TRBD1 or TRBD2 (7 bases each). This CDR3 has 15 amino acids. Trimming removed 10 bases at V and 7 bases at J, with 26 bases between. Germline V gene data show CDR1 as SNHLY and CDR2 as FYNNEI. The CDR3 coding sequence is TGTGCCACCCGAAAGGGGGGAGGGACAGCGAGGGAGCAGTACTTC. Amino acid sequence: CATRKGGGTAREQYF.

This clonotype was picked up many times. The chain is built from TRBV7-9 and TRBJ2-5; D is possibly TRBD1 or TRBD2 (5 bases each). Germline lookup yields CDR1 SEHNR and CDR2 FQNEAQ (reference sequence). The CDR3 consists of 15 residues. V gave up 3 bases and J gave up 1 base, with 12 bases separating them. CDR3 sequence: CASSFGATLQETQYF. CDR3 bases: TGTGCCAGCAGCTTCGGGGCCACACTCCAAGAGACCCAGTACTTC.